Presented here are 24 T cell receptor beta chains from one specimen sequenced in a study of long-term antiretroviral therapy in people with HIV. The assay used was immunoSEQ (version v3.0), run at survey level. The method was immunoSEQ multiplex PCR; TCRdb's version includes in-frame clones alone and lacks a portion of them. The table has under 30,000 clones, around 92% seen once. The sample here was unsorted PBMCs, taken around 7.4 years after starting antiretroviral therapy. The receptors shown here come from a man between 45 and 60 years old with HIV.

This chain uses TRBV6-5 with TRBJ1-5, with D hard to call. Trimming left V 5 bases short and J 4 bases short, with 9 bases between. Germline CDR1 reads MNHEY; CDR2 reads SVGAGI. CDR3 size: 13 residues. The DNA of the CDR3 is TGTGCCAGCAGTGAGCGGATTAATCAGCCCCAGCATTTT. Protein product: CASSERINQPQHF.

The rearrangement joins TRBV2 to TRBJ2-2; perhaps TRBD1 as D (5 bases). V lost 5 bases and J lost 3, with 10 bases in between. CDR3 length equals 14 residues. CDR1 SNHLY and CDR2 FYNNEI come from the germline V gene. CDR3 DNA sequence: TGTGCCAGCAGTTCGCAGGGATACACCGGGGAGCTGTTTTTT. Its protein product is CASSSQGYTGELFF. Variable domain in full (rest from reference TRBV2 and TRBJ2-2): EPEVTQTPSHQVTQMGQEVILRCVPISNHLYFYWYRQILGQKVEFLVSFYNNEISEKSEIFDDQFSVERPDGSNFTLKIRSTKLEDSAMYFCASSSQGYTGELFFGEGSRLTVL.

The V call is TRBV7-2, the J call TRBJ2-5; D unclear. Per germline, CDR1 SGHTA and CDR2 FQGNSA. The V gene lost 1 base and the J gene lost 3 bases, with 12 bases spanning the gap. The CDR3 loop spans 15 amino acids. In nucleotides, the CDR3 is TGTGCCAGCAGCTTAGACCCAGAAAATAAAGAGACCCAGTACTTC. It is translated as CASSLDPENKETQYF.

The chain is built from TRBV5-4 and TRBJ2-7; D may be TRBD1 (6 bases). The CDR3 is 14 amino acids. The V end lost 0 bases, the J end lost 2 bases, and 9 bases lay between the germline ends. The V gene's germline CDR1 is SGHNT and CDR2 YYREEE (reference sequence). Here the CDR3 DNA reads TGTGCCAGCAGCTTGGTTGGACAGCCCTACGAGCAGTACTTC. Its protein product is CASSLVGQPYEQYF.

CDR3 DNA sequence: TGTGCCAGCAGTGAGAGTTGGGGCGCCTACGAGCAGTACTTC. Amino acid sequence: CASSESWGAYEQYF. V is TRBV6-4 and J is TRBJ2-7, with D perhaps TRBD1 (5 bases). The V gene's germline CDR1 is MRHNA and CDR2 SNTAGT. The CDR3 covers 14 residues. V lost 3 bases and J 2 bases, leaving 11 bases between the germline ends.

This chain joins TRBV5-1 and TRBJ1-3; D remains unclear. Germline loops: CDR1 SGHRS, CDR2 YFSETQ. This CDR3 region has 15 residues. The V gene lost 4 bases and the J gene lost 0 bases, with 11 bases spanning the gap. CDR3 residues: CASSADGPSGNTIYF. Written as DNA, the CDR3 is TGCGCCAGCAGCGCGGACGGACCCTCTGGAAACACCATATATTTT.

This chain connects TRBV9 to TRBJ1-1; 7 bases align to TRBD1. Germline V lookup: CDR1 SGDLS, CDR2 YYNGEE. The CDR3 spans 17 residues. V shed 0 bases and J 0 bases; nucleotides not matched to a gene: 8. This chain's CDR3 is CASSVVRGRGLNTEAFF. The DNA for the CDR3 is TGTGCCAGCAGCGTAGTAAGGGGGCGGGGGTTGAACACTGAAGCTTTCTTT.

As concerns this clone: Other DNA sequences in this sample translate to the same CDR3. This sequence joins TRBV30 and TRBJ2-1, with D maybe TRBD2 (5 bases). The CDR3 sequence is 13 residues long. Germline V lookup: CDR1 GTSNPN, CDR2 SVGIG (reference sequence). V was clipped by 0 bases and J by 3 bases, with 6 bases between them. CDR3 DNA sequence: TGTGCCTGGAGTGTTGGGAGCTACAATGAGCAGTTCTTC. This encodes CAWSVGSYNEQFF.

This chain connects TRBV2 to TRBJ2-1; 8 bases fit TRBD2. V gave up 3 bases and J gave up 8 bases; unmatched junction bases: 9. The CDR3 is made up of 15 amino acids. Germline CDR1 is SNHLY and CDR2 is FYNNEI. The CDR3 is CASSDRSGGLDEQFF. As DNA, the CDR3 is TGTGCCAGCAGTGATCGGAGCGGGGGCCTTGATGAGCAGTTCTTC.

This clone has a handful of counts. The J gene is TRBJ2-2, the V gene TRBV5-4, with 8 bases lining up with TRBD2. The V gene end was trimmed by 0 bases and the J gene end by 4 bases; junction bases not matched to a gene: 5. CDR1 SGHNT and CDR2 YYREEE come from the germline V gene (reference sequence). The CDR3 runs 16 residues. The CDR3 region is CASSLGGLAGTGELFF. Written as DNA, the CDR3 is TGTGCCAGCAGCTTGGGAGGCCTAGCGGGCACCGGGGAGCTGTTTTTT.

The rearrangement uses TRBV9 and TRBJ2-5; D could derive from TRBD1 or TRBD2 (5 bases each). Trimming took 0 bases from V and 5 from J, leaving 5 bases between them. The CDR3 runs 12 residues. The V gene's germline CDR1 is SGDLS and CDR2 YYNGEE. The CDR3 region is CASSVGGETQYF. DNA for the CDR3: TGTGCCAGCAGCGTAGGGGGGGAGACCCAGTACTTC. Combining the CDR3 with reference TRBV9 and TRBJ2-5 gives the whole variable domain DSGVTQTPKHLITATGQRVTLRCSPRSGDLSVYWYQQSLDQGLQFLIQYYNGEERAKGNILERFSAQQFPDLHSELNLSSLELGDSALYFCASSVGGETQYFGPGTRLLVL.

The rearrangement uses TRBV6-1 and TRBJ1-5; D is undetermined. CDR1 and CDR2 from the germline V gene are MNHNS and SASEGT. This CDR3 region has 15 residues. With 2 bases removed from V and 0 bases from J, the gap between germline ends came to 8 bases. The CDR3 nucleotides are TGTGCCAGCAGTGAACGGACCTATAGCAATCAGCCCCAGCATTTT. Its translation: CASSERTYSNQPQHF.

V is TRBV18 and J is TRBJ2-7; D not certain. V lost 3 bases and J 0 bases, leaving 9 bases between the germline ends. Germline CDR1 KGHSH, CDR2 LQKENI. The CDR3 is 14 amino acids. The CDR3 DNA follows: TGTGCCAGCTCACCTGAGAGTTTCTCCTACGAGCAGTACTTC. Translation: CASSPESFSYEQYF. Full variable domain (remainder filled in from reference TRBV18 and TRBJ2-7): NAGVMQNPRHLVRRRGQEARLRCSPMKGHSHVYWYRQLPEEGLKFMVYLQKENIIDESGMPKERFSAEFPKEGPSILRIQQVVRGDSAAYFCASSPESFSYEQYFGPGTRLTVT.

J is TRBJ1-5 and V is TRBV19, with TRBD1 identical over 7 bases. The ends lost 5 bases at V and 11 bases at J; junction bases unmatched: 12. CDR3 size: 14 residues. The germline V gene has CDR1 LNHDA and CDR2 SQIVND (reference sequence). The CDR3 region is CASSHGTELDAQHF. CDR3 coding DNA: TGTGCCAGTAGTCATGGGACAGAGCTAGATGCCCAGCATTTT.

The chain joins TRBV6-5 to TRBJ1-5; TRBD1 aligns across 10 bases. Looked up from germline, CDR1 is MNHEY and CDR2 is SVGAGI. The CDR3 runs to 14 residues. Losses at the gene ends were 6 bases for V and 3 bases for J; bases not matched to a gene: 2. This chain's CDR3 is CASSRQGANQPQHF. CDR3 bases: TGTGCCAGCAGCCGACAGGGGGCCAATCAGCCCCAGCATTTT.

The gene calls are TRBV4-1 and TRBJ2-7; 10 bases map to TRBD1. The CDR3 extends over 15 amino acids. J was trimmed by 2 bases and V by 4 bases; bases with no gene match: 5. From germline, CDR1 is MGHRA and CDR2 YSYEKL. CDR3 loop: CASSPWDRGTYEQYF. The CDR3 DNA reads TGCGCCAGCAGCCCTTGGGACAGGGGCACCTACGAGCAGTACTTC.

The chain has TRBV27 and TRBJ2-7, with TRBD1 as a possible D gene (5 bases). The V gene's germline CDR1 is MNHEY and CDR2 SMNVEV (reference sequence). CDR3 length equals 17 residues. V was trimmed by 7 bases and J by 0 bases, leaving 22 bases between them. CDR3 bases: TGTGCCAGCATGGGCCCCCCAGACAGTGCCTACTCCTACGAGCAGTACTTC. Its protein is CASMGPPDSAYSYEQYF.

This chain connects TRBV28 to TRBJ1-1, with D unresolved. Germline V lookup: CDR1 MDHEN, CDR2 SYDVKM. Trimming shortened V by 6 bases and J by 4 bases, and 15 bases separated the two germline ends. The CDR3 is 14 amino acids. The DNA of the CDR3 is TGTGCCAGCAGCCTCACGAGGGAGGCCACTGAAGCTTTCTTT. Translating it yields CASSLTREATEAFF.

The chain has TRBV30 and TRBJ1-4; D unresolved. Germline CDR1 GTSNPN, CDR2 SVGIG (reference sequence). The V end was cut by 1 base, the J end by 0 bases, with 6 bases between. The CDR3 contains 14 residues. In nucleotides, the CDR3 is TGTGCCTGGAGTGCAGGATCAACTAATGAAAAACTGTTTTTT. It is translated as CAWSAGSTNEKLFF. The full variable domain, its missing parts supplied by reference TRBV30 and TRBJ1-4, is SQTIHQWPATLVQPVGSPLSLECTVEGTSNPNLYWYRQAAGRGLQLLFYSVGIGQISSEVPQNLSASRPQDRQFILSSKKLLLSDSGFYLCAWSAGSTNEKLFFGSGTQLSVL.

This sequence joins TRBV19 and TRBJ1-3; D is perhaps TRBD1 (6 bases). The CDR3 is 17 amino acids. From germline, CDR1 is LNHDA and CDR2 SQIVND (reference sequence). V was trimmed by 3 bases and J by 0 bases, leaving 15 bases between them. The CDR3 coding sequence is TGTGCCAGTAGTATTACAGGGAGGGCGTTCTCTGGAAACACCATATATTTT. Encoded protein: CASSITGRAFSGNTIYF.

The CDR3 here is CASSPSGSDTQYF. The CDR3 bases are TGCGCCAGCAGCCCTAGCGGGTCAGATACGCAGTATTTT. V is TRBV5-1 and J is TRBJ2-3; 8 bases are shared with TRBD2. V gave up 4 bases and J gave up 4 bases; unmatched junction bases: 2. This CDR3 is 13 amino acids long. Germline values: CDR1 SGHRS, CDR2 YFSETQ.

The chain is built from TRBV5-1 and TRBJ1-4; the D gene is possibly TRBD1 (6 bases). The ends were cut back, 0 bases at V and 6 bases at J, with 9 bases in the middle. CDR3 length: 14 residues. Per the germline V gene, CDR1 is SGHRS and CDR2 is YFSETQ. CDR3 protein: CASSLAGGYEKLFF. The CDR3 bases are TGCGCCAGCAGCTTGGCTGGGGGCTATGAAAAACTGTTTTTT.

This clone showed up just a few times. This rearrangement joins TRBV11-1 to TRBJ1-1, with TRBD1 as a possible D gene (5 bases). Germline CDR1 SGHAT, CDR2 FQDESV (reference sequence). Trimming cost V 3 bases and J 2 bases, with 10 bases left between them. The CDR3 extends over 14 amino acids. The CDR3 DNA is TGTGCCAGCAGCTTCGGGCAGGGAAACACTGAAGCTTTCTTT. Translated, it gives CASSFGQGNTEAFF.

The chain joins TRBV10-3 to TRBJ2-5, with unresolved D. With 2 bases removed from V and 11 bases from J, the gap between germline ends came to 0 bases. The CDR3 runs to 8 residues. Germline V lookup: CDR1 ENHRY, CDR2 SYGVKD. The CDR3 nucleotides read TGTGCCATCAGTGAGCAGTACTTC. Translation: CAISEQYF.